The clone carrying this T cell receptor (beta chain) was seen more than once but under ten times. What it recognizes is unknown. Germline CDR1 is MNHEY and CDR2 is SVGAGI. The CDR3 is 13 amino acids. Trimming removed 6 bases at V and 6 bases at J, with 11 bases between. PCR was performed using 60 Vbeta and 13 Jbeta primers. Measured with immunoSEQ multiplex PCR; TCRdb has only the in-frame clones, and not every one. In the table there are 150,000 or so clones, around 79% of which are singletons. These data belong to a study of cytomegalovirus exposure and HLA in healthy donors. General study findings and limits: Reportedly, fewer N-insertions than the roughly 690-donor mean appeared in an Asian-associated ancestry cluster in a later analysis. Per a prior analysis, the majority of TCR beta V segments were productive roughly 87% or roughly 30% of the time.

Sequences were obtained from PBMCs. J is TRBJ2-2 and V is TRBV6-5, with D tentatively TRBD1 (6 bases). The TCR sequence derives from a woman aged 50 to 60 in good health and CMV-seropositive. The CDR3 loop reads CASSRQDSGELFF. The DNA for the CDR3 is TGTGCCAGCAGCCGACAGGACTCCGGGGAGCTGTTTTTT.